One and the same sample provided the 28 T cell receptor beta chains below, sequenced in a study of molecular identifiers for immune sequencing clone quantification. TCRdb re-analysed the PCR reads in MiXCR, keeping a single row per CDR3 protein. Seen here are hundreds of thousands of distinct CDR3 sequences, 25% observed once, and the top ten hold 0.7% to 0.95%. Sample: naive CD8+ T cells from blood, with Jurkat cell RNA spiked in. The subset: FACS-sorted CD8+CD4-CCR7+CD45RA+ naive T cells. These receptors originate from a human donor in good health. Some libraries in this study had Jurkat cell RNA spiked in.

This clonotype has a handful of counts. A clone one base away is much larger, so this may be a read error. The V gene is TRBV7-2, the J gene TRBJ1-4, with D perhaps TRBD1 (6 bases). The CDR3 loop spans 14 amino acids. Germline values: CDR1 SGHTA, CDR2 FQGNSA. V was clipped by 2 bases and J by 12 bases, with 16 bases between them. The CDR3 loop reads CASSLTGSPEELFF. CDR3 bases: TGTGCCAGCAGCTTAACAGGGTCACCGGAAGAACTGTTTTTT.

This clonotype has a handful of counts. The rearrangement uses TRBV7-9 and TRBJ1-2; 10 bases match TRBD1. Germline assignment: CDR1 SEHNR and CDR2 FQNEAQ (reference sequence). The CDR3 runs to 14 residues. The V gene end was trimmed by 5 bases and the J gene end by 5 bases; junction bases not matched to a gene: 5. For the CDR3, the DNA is TGTGCCAGCAGCCCGCGGACAGGGGGGTATGGCTACACCTTC. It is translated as CASSPRTGGYGYTF.

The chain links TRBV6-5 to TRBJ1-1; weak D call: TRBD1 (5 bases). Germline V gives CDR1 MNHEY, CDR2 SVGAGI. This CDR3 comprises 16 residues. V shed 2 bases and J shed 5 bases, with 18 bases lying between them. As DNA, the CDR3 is TGTGCCAGCAGTTACACGACGGGCCTTGGGGGTACTGAAGCTTTCTTT. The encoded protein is CASSYTTGLGGTEAFF.

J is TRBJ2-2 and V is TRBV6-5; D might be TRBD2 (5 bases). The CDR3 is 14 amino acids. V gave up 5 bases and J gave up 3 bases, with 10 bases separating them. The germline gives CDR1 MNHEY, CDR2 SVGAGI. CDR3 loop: CASSHVRDTGELFF. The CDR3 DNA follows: TGTGCCAGCAGTCACGTGAGGGACACCGGGGAGCTGTTTTTT.

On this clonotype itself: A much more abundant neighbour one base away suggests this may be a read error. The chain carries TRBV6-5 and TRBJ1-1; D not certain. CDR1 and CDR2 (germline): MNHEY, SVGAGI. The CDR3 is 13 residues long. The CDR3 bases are TGTGCCAGCAGTTTCTTTCCCGGCTCTGAAGCTCTCTTT. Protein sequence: CASSFFPGSEALF.

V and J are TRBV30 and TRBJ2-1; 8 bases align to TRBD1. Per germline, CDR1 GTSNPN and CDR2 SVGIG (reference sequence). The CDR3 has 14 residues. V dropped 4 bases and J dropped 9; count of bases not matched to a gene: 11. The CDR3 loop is CAWTESAGGLEQFF. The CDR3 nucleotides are TGTGCCTGGACGGAATCGGCAGGGGGCCTTGAGCAGTTCTTC. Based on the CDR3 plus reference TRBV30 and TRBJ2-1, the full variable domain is SQTIHQWPATLVQPVGSPLSLECTVEGTSNPNLYWYRQAAGRGLQLLFYSVGIGQISSEVPQNLSASRPQDRQFILSSKKLLLSDSGFYLCAWTESAGGLEQFFGPGTRLTVL.

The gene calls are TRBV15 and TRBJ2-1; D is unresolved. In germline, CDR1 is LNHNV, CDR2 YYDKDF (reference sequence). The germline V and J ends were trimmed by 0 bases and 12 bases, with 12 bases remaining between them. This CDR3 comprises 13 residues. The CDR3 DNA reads TGTGCCACCAGCAGAGATGTACGGATGGCGCAGTTCTTC. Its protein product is CATSRDVRMAQFF.

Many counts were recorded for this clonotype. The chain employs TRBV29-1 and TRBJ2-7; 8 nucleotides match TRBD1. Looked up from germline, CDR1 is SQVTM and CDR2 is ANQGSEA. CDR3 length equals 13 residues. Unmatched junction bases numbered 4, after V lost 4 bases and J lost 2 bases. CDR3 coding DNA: TGCAGCGTTGGGGCAGGGGGCCCCTACGAGCAGTACTTC. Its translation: CSVGAGGPYEQYF.

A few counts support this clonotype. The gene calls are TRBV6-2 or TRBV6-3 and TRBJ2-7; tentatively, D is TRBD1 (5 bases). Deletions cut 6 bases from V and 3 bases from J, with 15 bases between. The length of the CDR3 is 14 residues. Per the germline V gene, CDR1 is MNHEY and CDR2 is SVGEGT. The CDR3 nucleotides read TGTGCCAGCAGCGTCGCAGGGCCTTACTACGAGCAGTACTTC. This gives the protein CASSVAGPYYEQYF.

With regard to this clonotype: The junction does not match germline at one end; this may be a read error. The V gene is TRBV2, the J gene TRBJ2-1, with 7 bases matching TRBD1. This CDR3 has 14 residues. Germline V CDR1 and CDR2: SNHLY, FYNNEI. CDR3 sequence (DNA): TGTGCCAGCAGCCGGGACAGCTCCTACGATGAGCAGTTCTTC. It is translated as CASSRDSSYDEQFF.

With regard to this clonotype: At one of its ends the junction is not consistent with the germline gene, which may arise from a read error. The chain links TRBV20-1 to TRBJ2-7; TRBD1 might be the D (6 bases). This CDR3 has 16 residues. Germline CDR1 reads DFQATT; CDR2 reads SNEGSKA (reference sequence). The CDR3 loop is CSAMPHAGESLYEQCF. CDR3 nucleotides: TGCAGTGCTATGCCCCACGCAGGGGAATCTCTCTACGAGCAGTGCTTC.

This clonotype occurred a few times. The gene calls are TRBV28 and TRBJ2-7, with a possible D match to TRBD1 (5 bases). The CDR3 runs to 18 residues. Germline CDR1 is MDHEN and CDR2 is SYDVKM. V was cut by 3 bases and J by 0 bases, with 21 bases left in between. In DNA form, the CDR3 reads TGTGCCAGCAGTTTCGAAGACCGCCCACAGGCAAACTCCTACGAGCAGTACTTC. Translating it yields CASSFEDRPQANSYEQYF.

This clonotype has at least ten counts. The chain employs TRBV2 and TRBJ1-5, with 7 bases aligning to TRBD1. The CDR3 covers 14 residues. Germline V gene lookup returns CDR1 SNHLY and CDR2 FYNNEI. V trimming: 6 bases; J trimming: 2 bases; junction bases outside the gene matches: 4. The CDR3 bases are TGTGCCAGCAGCCCCGGACAGGGCAATCAGCCCCAGCATTTT. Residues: CASSPGQGNQPQHF.

CDR3 in DNA: TGTGCCACCAGTAGCCCCGGGAAGACCTATGAGCAGTTCTTC. Translation gives CATSSPGKTYEQFF. The chain combines TRBV24-1 with TRBJ2-1; perhaps TRBD2 as D (5 bases). The V gene lost 6 bases and the J gene lost 8 bases, with 16 bases spanning the gap. Germline V gives CDR1 KGHDR, CDR2 SFDVKD. The CDR3 consists of 14 residues.

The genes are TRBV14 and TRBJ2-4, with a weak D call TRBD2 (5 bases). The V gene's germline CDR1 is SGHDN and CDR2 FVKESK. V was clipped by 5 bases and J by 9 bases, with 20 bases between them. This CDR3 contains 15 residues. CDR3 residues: CASSASGKGASIQYF. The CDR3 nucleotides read TGTGCCAGCAGCGCTTCCGGGAAAGGAGCTAGCATTCAGTACTTC.

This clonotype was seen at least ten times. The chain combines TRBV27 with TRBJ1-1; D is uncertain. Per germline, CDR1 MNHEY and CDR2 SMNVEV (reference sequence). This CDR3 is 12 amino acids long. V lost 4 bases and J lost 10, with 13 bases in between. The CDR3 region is CASSSIGEVAFF. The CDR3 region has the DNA TGTGCCAGCAGTTCTATCGGGGAAGTAGCTTTCTTT.

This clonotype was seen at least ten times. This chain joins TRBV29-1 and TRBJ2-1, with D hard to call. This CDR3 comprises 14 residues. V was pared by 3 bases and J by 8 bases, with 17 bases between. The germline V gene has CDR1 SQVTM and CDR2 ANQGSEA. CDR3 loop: CSVEVGYSVDEQFF. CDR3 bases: TGCAGCGTTGAGGTGGGGTACTCAGTAGATGAGCAGTTCTTC.

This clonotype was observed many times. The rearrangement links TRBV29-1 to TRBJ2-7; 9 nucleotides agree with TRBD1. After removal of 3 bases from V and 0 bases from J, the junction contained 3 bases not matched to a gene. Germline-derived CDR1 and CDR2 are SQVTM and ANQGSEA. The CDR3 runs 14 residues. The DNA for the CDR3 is TGCAGCGTTGACGGACAGGGGAGCTCCTACGAGCAGTACTTC. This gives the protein CSVDGQGSSYEQYF.

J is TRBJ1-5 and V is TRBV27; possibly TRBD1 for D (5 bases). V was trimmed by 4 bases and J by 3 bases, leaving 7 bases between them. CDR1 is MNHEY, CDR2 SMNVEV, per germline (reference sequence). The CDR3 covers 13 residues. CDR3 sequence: CASSYRFNQPQHF. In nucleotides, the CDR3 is TGTGCCAGCAGTTACAGGTTCAATCAGCCCCAGCATTTT.

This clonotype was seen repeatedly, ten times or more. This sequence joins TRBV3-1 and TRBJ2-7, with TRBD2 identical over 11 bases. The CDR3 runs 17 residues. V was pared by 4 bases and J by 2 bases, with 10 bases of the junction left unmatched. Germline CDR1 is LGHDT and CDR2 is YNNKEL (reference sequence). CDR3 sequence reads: CASSRGLAGLLPYEQYF. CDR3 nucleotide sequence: TGTGCCAGCAGCCGAGGACTAGCGGGTCTTTTACCCTACGAGCAGTACTTC.

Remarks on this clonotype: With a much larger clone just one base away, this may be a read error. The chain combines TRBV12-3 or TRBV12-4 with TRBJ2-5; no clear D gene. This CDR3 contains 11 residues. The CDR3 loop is CASSPDETQHF. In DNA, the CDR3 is TGTGCCAGCAGTCCTGACGAGACCCAGCACTTC.

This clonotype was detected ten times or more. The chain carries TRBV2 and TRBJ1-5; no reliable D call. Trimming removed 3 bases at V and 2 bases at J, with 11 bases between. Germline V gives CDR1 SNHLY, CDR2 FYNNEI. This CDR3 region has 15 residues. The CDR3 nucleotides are TGTGCCAGCAGTGAGTCTGGGAATGGCAATCAGCCCCAGCATTTT. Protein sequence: CASSESGNGNQPQHF.

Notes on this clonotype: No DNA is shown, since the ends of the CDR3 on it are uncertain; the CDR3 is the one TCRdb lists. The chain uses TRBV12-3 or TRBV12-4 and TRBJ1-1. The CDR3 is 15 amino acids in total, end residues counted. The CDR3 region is CASSDLWGWGTEASF.

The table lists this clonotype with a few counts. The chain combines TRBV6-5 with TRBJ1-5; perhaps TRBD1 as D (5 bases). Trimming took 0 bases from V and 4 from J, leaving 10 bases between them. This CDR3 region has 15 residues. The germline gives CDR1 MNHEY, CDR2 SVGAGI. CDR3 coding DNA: TGTGCCAGCAGTTACTCGTTGGGGGGAAATCAGCCCCAGCATTTT. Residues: CASSYSLGGNQPQHF.

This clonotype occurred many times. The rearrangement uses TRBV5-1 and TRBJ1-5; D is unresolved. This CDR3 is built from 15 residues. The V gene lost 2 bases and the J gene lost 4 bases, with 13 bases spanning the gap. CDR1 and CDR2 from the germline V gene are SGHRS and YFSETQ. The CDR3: CASSLDPTSNQPQHF. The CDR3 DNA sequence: TGCGCCAGCAGCTTAGACCCGACAAGTAATCAGCCCCAGCATTTT.

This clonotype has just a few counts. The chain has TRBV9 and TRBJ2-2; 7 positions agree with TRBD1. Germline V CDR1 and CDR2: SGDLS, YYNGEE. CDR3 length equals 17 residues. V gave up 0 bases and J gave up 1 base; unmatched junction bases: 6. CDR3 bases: TGTGCCAGCAGCGTAGTCAGTACAGGGGTGAACACCGGGGAGCTGTTTTTT. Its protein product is CASSVVSTGVNTGELFF.

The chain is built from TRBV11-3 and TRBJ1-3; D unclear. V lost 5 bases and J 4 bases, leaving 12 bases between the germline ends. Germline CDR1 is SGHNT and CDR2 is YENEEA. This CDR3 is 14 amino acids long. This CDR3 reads CASSNRCWGNTIYF. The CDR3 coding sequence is TGTGCCAGCAGCAACCGCTGTTGGGGAAACACCATATATTTT.

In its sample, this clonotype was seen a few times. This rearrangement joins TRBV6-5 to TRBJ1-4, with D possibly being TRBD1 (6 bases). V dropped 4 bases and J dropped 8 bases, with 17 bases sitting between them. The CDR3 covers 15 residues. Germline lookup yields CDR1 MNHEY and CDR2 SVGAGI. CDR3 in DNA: TGTGCCAGCAGTTTCGCCAGGGGTATGCGCGAAAAACTGTTTTTT. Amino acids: CASSFARGMREKLFF.